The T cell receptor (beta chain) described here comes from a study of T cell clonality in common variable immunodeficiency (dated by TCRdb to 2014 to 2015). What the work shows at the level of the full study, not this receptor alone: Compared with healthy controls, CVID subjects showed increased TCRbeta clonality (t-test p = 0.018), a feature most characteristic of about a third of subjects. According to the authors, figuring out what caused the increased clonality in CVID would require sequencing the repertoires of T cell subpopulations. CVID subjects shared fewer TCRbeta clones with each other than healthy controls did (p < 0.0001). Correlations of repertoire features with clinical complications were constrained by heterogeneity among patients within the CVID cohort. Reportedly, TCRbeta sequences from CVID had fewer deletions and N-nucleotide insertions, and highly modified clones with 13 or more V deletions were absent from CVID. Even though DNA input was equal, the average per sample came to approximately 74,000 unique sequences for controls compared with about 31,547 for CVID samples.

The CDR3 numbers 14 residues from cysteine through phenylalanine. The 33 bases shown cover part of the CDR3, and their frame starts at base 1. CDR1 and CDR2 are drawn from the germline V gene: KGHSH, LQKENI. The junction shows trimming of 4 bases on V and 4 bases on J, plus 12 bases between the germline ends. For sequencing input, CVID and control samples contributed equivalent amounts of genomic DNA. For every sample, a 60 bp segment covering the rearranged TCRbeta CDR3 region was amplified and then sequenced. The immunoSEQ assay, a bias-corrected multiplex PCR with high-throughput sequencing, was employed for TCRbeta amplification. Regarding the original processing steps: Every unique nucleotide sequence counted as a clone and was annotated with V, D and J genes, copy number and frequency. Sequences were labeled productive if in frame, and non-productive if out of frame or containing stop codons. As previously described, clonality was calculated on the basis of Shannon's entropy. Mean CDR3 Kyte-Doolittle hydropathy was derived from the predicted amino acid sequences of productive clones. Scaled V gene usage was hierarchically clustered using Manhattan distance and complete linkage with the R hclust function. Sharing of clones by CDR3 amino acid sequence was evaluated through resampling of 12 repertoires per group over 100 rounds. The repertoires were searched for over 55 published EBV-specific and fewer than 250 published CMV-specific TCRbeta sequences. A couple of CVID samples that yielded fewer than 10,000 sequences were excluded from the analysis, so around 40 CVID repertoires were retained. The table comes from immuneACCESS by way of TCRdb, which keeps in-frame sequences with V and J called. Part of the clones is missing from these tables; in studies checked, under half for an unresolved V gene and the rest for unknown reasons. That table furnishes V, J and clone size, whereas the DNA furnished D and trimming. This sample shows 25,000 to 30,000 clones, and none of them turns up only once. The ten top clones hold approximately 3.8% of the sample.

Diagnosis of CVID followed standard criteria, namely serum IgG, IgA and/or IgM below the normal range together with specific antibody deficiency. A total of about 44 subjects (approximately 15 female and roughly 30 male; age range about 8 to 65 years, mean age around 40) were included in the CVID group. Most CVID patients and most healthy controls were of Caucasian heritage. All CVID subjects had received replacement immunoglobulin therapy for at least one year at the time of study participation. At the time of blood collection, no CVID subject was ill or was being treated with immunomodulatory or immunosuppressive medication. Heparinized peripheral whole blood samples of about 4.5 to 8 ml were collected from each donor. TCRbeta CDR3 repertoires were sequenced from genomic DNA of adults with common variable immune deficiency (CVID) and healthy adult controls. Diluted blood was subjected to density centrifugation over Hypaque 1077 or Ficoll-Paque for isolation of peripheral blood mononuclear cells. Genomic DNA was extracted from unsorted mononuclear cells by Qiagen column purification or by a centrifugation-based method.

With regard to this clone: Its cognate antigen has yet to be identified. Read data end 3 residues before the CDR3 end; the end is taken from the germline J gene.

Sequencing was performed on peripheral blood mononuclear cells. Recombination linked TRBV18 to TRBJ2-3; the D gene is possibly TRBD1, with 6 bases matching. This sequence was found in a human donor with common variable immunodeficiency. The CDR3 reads CASSHNQGPDTQYF. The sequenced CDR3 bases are TGTGCCAGCTCACACAATCAGGGGCCAGATACG.